The rows below give T cell receptor beta chains drawn from one sample of a study of cytomegalovirus exposure and HLA in healthy donors. Profiled with immunoSEQ multiplex PCR; TCRdb holds only in-frame clones, not every one. The sample records some 190,000 clones, 83% being singletons. Input material: PBMCs. Every receptor here comes from a man aged 35-49 years in good health and CMV-seropositive. CDR3s include the opening cysteine and the closing phenylalanine or tryptophan.

v_call: TRBV5-1; j_call: TRBJ1-3; cdr3_length: 14; cdr3_aa: CASSYGAGGNTIYF
v_call: TRBV4-2; j_call: TRBJ2-1; cdr3_length: 16; cdr3_aa: CASSQATGTSLEEQFF
v_call: TRBV5-1; j_call: TRBJ2-3; cdr3_length: 16; cdr3_aa: CASSLGYHRGLDTQYF
v_call: TRBV27; j_call: TRBJ2-2; cdr3_length: 13; cdr3_aa: CASSFAGTGELFF
v_call: TRBV18; j_call: TRBJ1-2; cdr3_length: 14; cdr3_aa: CASSPPRTGIGYTF
v_call: TRBV5-1; j_call: TRBJ2-1; cdr3_length: 18; cdr3_aa: CASSLVGLAGGPLDEQFF
v_call: TRBV28; j_call: TRBJ2-2; cdr3_length: 11; cdr3_aa: CASKEAGELFF
v_call: TRBV30; j_call: TRBJ1-1; cdr3_length: 16; cdr3_aa: CAWRVMIRGWNTEAFF
v_call: TRBV6-6; j_call: TRBJ2-1; cdr3_length: 15; cdr3_aa: CASSYSTSGSNEQFF
v_call: TRBV6-6; j_call: TRBJ2-7; cdr3_length: 14; cdr3_aa: CASNEQGATYEQYF
v_call: TRBV5-1; j_call: TRBJ1-1; cdr3_length: 15; cdr3_aa: CASSSGWGQGTEAFF
v_call: TRBV28; j_call: TRBJ2-7; cdr3_length: 14; cdr3_aa: CASSPRGWEVEQYF
v_call: TRBV5-1; j_call: TRBJ2-2; cdr3_length: 17; cdr3_aa: CASSPWGAETNTGELFF
v_call: TRBV18; j_call: TRBJ1-5; cdr3_length: 17; cdr3_aa: CASSPLAGGISNQPQHF
v_call: TRBV5-6; j_call: TRBJ1-1; cdr3_length: 16; cdr3_aa: CASSLHRGPGGTEAFF
v_call: TRBV5-1; j_call: TRBJ2-5; cdr3_length: 16; cdr3_aa: CASSSSGASWGETQYF
v_call: TRBV10-1; j_call: TRBJ2-7; cdr3_length: 20; cdr3_aa: CASSEPGRGQGRKTTYEQYF
v_call: TRBV11-3; j_call: TRBJ2-7; cdr3_length: 15; cdr3_aa: CASSLNTGVPYEQYF
v_call: TRBV9; j_call: TRBJ2-2; cdr3_length: 16; cdr3_aa: CASSVVQGARTGELFF
v_call: TRBV4-3; j_call: TRBJ2-2; cdr3_length: 14; cdr3_aa: CASSQERARGELFF
v_call: TRBV2; j_call: TRBJ2-5; cdr3_length: 14; cdr3_aa: CASRAYRGQETQYF
v_call: TRBV2; j_call: TRBJ2-5; cdr3_length: 14; cdr3_aa: CASRYSGSGETQYF
v_call: TRBV5-6; j_call: TRBJ1-1; cdr3_length: 14; cdr3_aa: CASSLGGGNTEAFF
v_call: TRBV2; j_call: TRBJ2-3; cdr3_length: 13; cdr3_aa: CASRQGKTDTQYF
v_call: TRBV6-5; j_call: TRBJ2-1; cdr3_length: 13; cdr3_aa: CASTGTRSYEQFF
v_call: TRBV10-2; j_call: TRBJ2-3; cdr3_length: 14; cdr3_aa: CASSDGGITDTQYF
v_call: TRBV7-2; j_call: TRBJ2-7; cdr3_length: 15; cdr3_aa: CASSPPGQGSYEQYF
v_call: TRBV19; j_call: TRBJ2-4; cdr3_length: 15; cdr3_aa: CASSTPKGAKNIQYF
v_call: TRBV27; j_call: TRBJ2-7; cdr3_length: 16; cdr3_aa: CASSYDPLAGTYEQYF
v_call: TRBV12-2; j_call: TRBJ2-7; cdr3_length: 19; cdr3_aa: CASRLLKGPAETGGNEQYF
v_call: TRBV7-7; j_call: TRBJ2-5; cdr3_length: 16; cdr3_aa: CASRRFPFDSQETQYF
v_call: TRBV7-9; j_call: TRBJ2-3; cdr3_length: 15; cdr3_aa: CASSQRQAPVDTQYF
v_call: TRBV5-1; j_call: TRBJ2-2; cdr3_length: 18; cdr3_aa: CASSFRGQGAQNTGELFF
v_call: TRBV27; j_call: TRBJ2-7; cdr3_length: 12; cdr3_aa: CASSDPSGEQYF
v_call: TRBV6-6; j_call: TRBJ2-5; cdr3_length: 15; cdr3_aa: CASSYSNGGRETQYF
v_call: TRBV28; j_call: TRBJ1-4; cdr3_length: 13; cdr3_aa: CASSYSTNEKLFF
v_call: TRBV5-6; j_call: TRBJ1-3; cdr3_length: 13; cdr3_aa: CASSNLQGNTIYF
v_call: TRBV15; j_call: TRBJ2-5; cdr3_length: 16; cdr3_aa: CATSRARGQGQETQYF